The 10 T cell receptor beta chains below were found in one sample sequenced in a study of PD-L1 blockade in urothelial cancer. The method was immunoSEQ multiplex PCR; TCRdb's version includes in-frame clones alone and lacks a portion of them. In the table there are 75,000 to 95,000 clones, around 85% of which are singletons. Described time point: pretreatment peripheral blood. The specimen comprised PBMCs, sampled around atezolizumab (anti-PD-L1) treatment. The receptors come from a man aged 35 to 55 with urothelial cancer.

This clone was recorded only once. One junction end disagrees with the germline gene, perhaps due to a read error. The chain uses TRBV6-5 and TRBJ2-7, with 11 bases identical to TRBD1. The CDR3 sequence is 12 residues long. Germline values: CDR1 MNHEY, CDR2 SVGAGI. CDR3 nucleotides: TGTGCCAGCAGTTGGACAGGGGGCCAACGTGACTTC. It is translated as CASSWTGGQRDF.

The rearrangement joins TRBV9 to TRBJ2-2; 14 bases agree with TRBD2. This CDR3 is built from 17 residues. Germline CDR1 and CDR2: SGDLS and YYNGEE. Unmatched junction bases numbered 2, after V lost 4 bases and J lost 0 bases. CDR3 in DNA: TGTGCCAGCAGCCGGACTAGCGGGAGGTCGAACACCGGGGAGCTGTTTTTT. As protein: CASSRTSGRSNTGELFF.

The chain joins TRBV28 to TRBJ1-1; 7 bases map to TRBD1. J lost 10 bases, V lost 3 bases, and 5 bases had no gene match. The CDR3 is 12 amino acids. The germline V gene encodes CDR1 MDHEN and CDR2 SYDVKM. The DNA of the CDR3 is TGTGCCAGCAGTTTGGAGGGGGCATCAGCTTTCTTT. As protein: CASSLEGASAFF.

The chain recombines TRBV6-5 with TRBJ2-2, with D possibly TRBD1 on 6 matching bases. Germline lookup yields CDR1 MNHEY and CDR2 SVGAGI. Trimming took 8 bases from V and 2 from J, leaving 9 bases between them. This CDR3 spans 13 amino acids. The CDR3, as DNA: TGTGCCAGCTACAGGGTAAACACCGGGGAGCTGTTTTTT. Amino acid sequence: CASYRVNTGELFF.

V is TRBV30 and J is TRBJ2-7, with 7 bases matching TRBD1. The germline V gene has CDR1 GTSNPN and CDR2 SVGIG (reference sequence). V lost 1 base to trimming and J lost 2 bases; unmatched junction nucleotides: 5. The CDR3 is made up of 14 amino acids. The CDR3 loop reads CAWSGQGYAYEQYF. CDR3 DNA: TGTGCCTGGAGTGGACAGGGATACGCCTACGAGCAGTACTTC.

This chain uses TRBV10-3 with TRBJ1-4; the match to TRBD1 covers 7 bases. The V gene's germline CDR1 is ENHRY and CDR2 SYGVKD. Losses at the gene ends were 9 bases for V and 8 bases for J; bases not matched to a gene: 9. The CDR3 is 13 residues long. DNA for the CDR3: TGTGCCATTCAAGACAGGGTCGGCGAAAAACTGTTTTTT. Amino acids: CAIQDRVGEKLFF.

The table lists this clone with a count of one. This chain uses TRBV11-2 with TRBJ2-5, with 7 bases that match TRBD1. This CDR3 spans 14 amino acids. Looked up from germline, CDR1 is SGHAT and CDR2 is FQNNGV. Losses at the gene ends were 1 base for V and 5 bases for J; bases not matched to a gene: 4. The CDR3 loop reads CASSLGGGVETQYF. The CDR3 DNA sequence: TGTGCCAGCAGCTTAGGAGGGGGCGTGGAGACCCAGTACTTC.

The CDR3 DNA reads TGTGCCAGTAGCCAACGGGGGACAGGTGAAGTGAGAGGCTACACCTTC. Translating it yields CASSQRGTGEVRGYTF. The rearrangement uses TRBV19 and TRBJ1-2, with 8 bases aligning to TRBD1. CDR3 length: 16 residues. Germline loops: CDR1 LNHDA, CDR2 SQIVND (reference sequence). J gave up 8 bases and V 6 bases, and 17 bases lay outside the gene matches. The full variable domain, completed using reference TRBV19 and TRBJ1-2, is DGGITQSPKYLFRKEGQNVTLSCEQNLNHDAMYWYRQDPGQGLRLIYYSQIVNDFQKGDIAEGYSVSREKKESFPLTVTSAQKNPTAFYLCASSQRGTGEVRGYTFGSGTRLTVV.

J is TRBJ2-7 and V is TRBV10-3, with 10 nucleotides matching TRBD2. The germline CDR1 and CDR2 sequences are ENHRY and SYGVKD. Trimming took 11 bases from V and 1 from J; bases not matched to a gene: 14. The CDR3 length is 16 residues. CDR3 sequence: CASRVAGGPSSYEQYF. CDR3 nucleotides: TGTGCCTCCAGAGTAGCGGGAGGCCCCTCATCCTACGAGCAGTACTTC.

The chain uses TRBV6-1 and TRBJ1-1; D may be TRBD1 (5 bases). The V end lost 2 bases, the J end lost 7 bases, and 14 bases lay between the germline ends. The CDR3 sequence is 14 residues long. From germline, CDR1 is MNHNS and CDR2 SASEGT. The CDR3 is CASSEQGNFGEAFF. CDR3 nucleotide sequence: TGTGCCAGCAGTGAACAGGGAAATTTTGGTGAAGCTTTCTTT.